These 19 T cell receptor beta chains were sequenced from one sample in a study of blood T cells in healthy people across ages. Sample-barcoded 5' priming and a J-beta primer mix drove a second PCR of 7 to 11 cycles. Using its own MiXCR run on the 5' RACE reads, TCRdb lists one record per CDR3 protein. The profile shows about 780,000 distinct CDR3 sequences, 25% to 30% of them singletons. The same sample was also used in a study of T cells of mothers and their children.

Sample: blood. The receptor source for this set is a boy aged 5-17 years in good health.

This chain connects TRBV29-1 to TRBJ2-5, with 7 bases lining up with TRBD1. The length of the CDR3 is 14 residues. V gave up 2 bases and J gave up 5 bases; unmatched junction bases: 8. CDR1 SQVTM and CDR2 ANQGSEA come from the germline V gene. CDR3 DNA: TGCAGCGTTGAATATGAGGGGGCACGGGAGACCCAGTACTTC. This translates into CSVEYEGARETQYF.

The chain combines TRBV7-6 with TRBJ1-2; D is unclear. CDR3 length equals 14 residues. In germline, CDR1 is SGHVS, CDR2 FNYEAQ. The V end was cut by 5 bases, the J end by 0 bases, with 10 bases between. The DNA of the CDR3 is TGTGCCAGCAGCCCCTCCCTTACTAACTATGGCTACACCTTC. This codes for CASSPSLTNYGYTF.

The sample holds one count of this clonotype. Just one base apart from a much larger clone, this may be a read error. The chain joins TRBV12-3 or TRBV12-4 to TRBJ1-2, with no clear D. This CDR3 is built from 13 residues. V was clipped by 1 base and J by 8 bases, with 11 bases between them. The CDR3 region is CASSLERVGGYTF. The CDR3 DNA is TGTGCCAGCAGTTTAGAAAGGGTTGGGGGCTACACCTTC.

Concerning this clonotype itself: Germline and junction disagree at one end, which may indicate a read error. The chain combines TRBV6-5 with TRBJ2-2; the D gene is possibly TRBD2 (5 bases). This CDR3 region has 13 residues. CDR1 is MNHEY and CDR2 is SVGAGI in the germline V gene. The CDR3 nucleotides read TGTGCCAGCAGTTACTCCCAACACGGGAAGCTGTTTTTT. Translating gives CASSYSQHGKLFF.

In its sample, this clonotype was seen a few times. This chain uses TRBV29-1 with TRBJ2-2; D is undetermined. CDR3 size: 11 residues. Trimming removed 2 bases at V and 6 bases at J, with 4 bases between. Germline loops: CDR1 SQVTM, CDR2 ANQGSEA. CDR3 loop: CSVEWAGELFF. DNA of the CDR3: TGCAGCGTTGAATGGGCCGGGGAGCTGTTTTTT.

This chain connects TRBV5-6 to TRBJ2-4, with 8 bases aligning to TRBD1. This CDR3 region has 14 residues. Germline loops: CDR1 SGHDT, CDR2 YYEEEE. The ends lost 2 bases at V and 12 bases at J; junction bases unmatched: 10. The CDR3 region has the DNA TGTGCCAGCAGCTTTGGACAGGGCTCAATTCCTCAGTACTTC. Amino acid sequence: CASSFGQGSIPQYF.

V usage is TRBV7-8 and J usage is TRBJ1-5, with D possibly matching TRBD1 (6 bases). Trimming removed 1 base from V and 1 base from J, with 11 bases in between. The CDR3 runs 16 residues. Germline V gene lookup returns CDR1 SGHVS and CDR2 FQNEAQ. The DNA of the CDR3 is TGTGCCAGCAGCTTAGGGCTGGGGGGCAGCAATCAGCCCCAGCATTTT. Encoded protein: CASSLGLGGSNQPQHF.

This clonotype was picked up a small number of times. V gene TRBV6-1 combines with J gene TRBJ1-2; D remains unclear. Deletions cut 1 base from V and 8 bases from J, with 14 bases between. This CDR3 has 14 amino acids. Germline values: CDR1 MNHNS, CDR2 SASEGT. This CDR3 is CASSEEGGSGGYTF. DNA of the CDR3: TGTGCCAGCAGTGAAGAGGGTGGTTCTGGAGGCTACACCTTC.

Notes on this clonotype: One end of the junction varies from germline; a read error may be responsible. The chain has TRBV5-1 and TRBJ1-3; D is perhaps TRBD1 (5 bases). CDR3 length equals 14 residues. Germline V gene data show CDR1 as SGHRS and CDR2 as YFSETQ. The CDR3 region is CASSDSSSGNTMYF. DNA for the CDR3: TGCGCCAGCAGTGACAGCTCTTCGGGAAACACCATGTATTTT.

In this sample, this clonotype turned up a few times. The CDR3 protein is CASSLSGSPGSGANVLTF. The CDR3 DNA reads TGTGCCAGCAGCTTGAGCGGCTCCCCGGGCTCTGGGGCCAACGTCCTGACTTTC. The V call is TRBV7-3, the J call TRBJ2-6, with D possibly TRBD2 on 5 matching bases. Per germline, CDR1 SGHTA and CDR2 FQGTGA. Trimming stripped 3 bases from V and 0 bases from J, with 15 bases between. The CDR3 sequence is 18 residues long.

This chain joins TRBV27 and TRBJ2-7, with D tentatively TRBD1 or TRBD2 (5 bases each). Trimming left V 6 bases short and J 2 bases short, with 14 bases between. The CDR3 is 14 residues long. CDR1 is MNHEY, CDR2 SMNVEV, per germline (reference sequence). The CDR3 DNA is TGTGCCAGCAGACGAGGGGACCGGCCCTACGAGCAGTACTTC. It codes for CASRRGDRPYEQYF.

The table lists this clonotype with a count of one. This chain connects TRBV15 to TRBJ2-3; D tentatively reads TRBD1 or TRBD2 (6 bases each). The CDR3 consists of 16 residues. CDR1 and CDR2 from the germline V gene are LNHNV and YYDKDF (reference sequence). V was trimmed by 0 bases and J by 1 base, leaving 11 bases between them. The CDR3 spells CATSRDGRGRTDTQYF. The CDR3 coding sequence is TGTGCCACCAGCAGAGACGGTCGGGGGCGCACAGATACGCAGTATTTT.

This clonotype was counted between two and nine times. V usage is TRBV5-6 and J usage is TRBJ1-5, with a possible D match to TRBD1 (5 bases). The CDR3 is 14 amino acids. CDR1 and CDR2 from the germline V gene are SGHDT and YYEEEE. The ends were cut back, 8 bases at V and 2 bases at J, with 14 bases in the middle. The CDR3 loop reads CASGGGGGNQPQHF. CDR3 nucleotides: TGTGCCAGTGGGGGGGGAGGCGGCAATCAGCCCCAGCATTTT.

This clonotype was picked up a small number of times. The CDR3: CASSPDRVPGANVLTF. The CDR3 DNA follows: TGTGCCAGCTCACCAGACAGGGTCCCTGGGGCCAACGTCCTGACTTTC. The rearrangement links TRBV18 to TRBJ2-6; 7 nucleotides agree with TRBD1. V gave up 2 bases and J gave up 2 bases; unmatched junction bases: 3. There are 16 residues in the CDR3. Germline V gives CDR1 KGHSH, CDR2 LQKENI.

This clonotype has just a few counts. The CDR3 sequence is CASSLEAGTDTQYF. Written as DNA, the CDR3 is TGCGCCAGCAGCTTGGAAGCGGGCACAGATACGCAGTATTTT. The chain couples TRBV5-1 to TRBJ2-3; D might be TRBD2 (5 bases). Germline CDR1 reads SGHRS; CDR2 reads YFSETQ. Trimming left V 0 bases short and J 1 base short, with 6 bases between. The CDR3 length is 14 residues.

A word on this clonotype: Mismatch with germline at one junction end may stem from a read error. DNA of the CDR3: TGTGCCCGCAGTTACGAGACGGGCGAGCAGTTCTTC. Protein product: CARSYETGEQFF. The chain recombines TRBV7-3 with TRBJ2-1; the D is unclear. The CDR3 loop spans 12 amino acids. CDR1 and CDR2 (germline): SGHTA, FQGTGA.

This clonotype occurred a few times. V is TRBV28 and J is TRBJ1-2, with TRBD1 identical over 9 bases. This CDR3 comprises 15 residues. V lost 8 bases to trimming and J lost 5 bases; unmatched junction nucleotides: 12. Per the germline V gene, CDR1 is MDHEN and CDR2 is SYDVKM. The CDR3 region is CASGSGTGNRYGYTF. Here the CDR3 DNA reads TGTGCCAGCGGCTCCGGGACAGGGAATCGTTATGGCTACACCTTC.

The chain links TRBV27 to TRBJ2-7; a possible D gene is TRBD1 (6 bases). CDR1 and CDR2 from the germline V gene are MNHEY and SMNVEV (reference sequence). Between the trimmed V and J ends, which lost 5 bases and 0 bases, there was a span of 17 bases. The CDR3 has 16 amino acids. For the CDR3, the DNA is TGTGCCAGCAGTCCATCGACAGGCGAGCTCTCCTACGAGCAGTACTTC. Translation gives CASSPSTGELSYEQYF.

Only a few counts were recorded for this clonotype. This rearrangement joins TRBV20-1 to TRBJ2-5, with D perhaps TRBD2 (5 bases). The CDR3 is 11 residues long. CDR1 is DFQATT, CDR2 SNEGSKA, per germline (reference sequence). Deletions cut 6 bases from V and 5 bases from J, with 10 bases between. Here the CDR3 reads CSAQGGETQYF. As DNA, the CDR3 is TGCAGTGCCCAAGGCGGGGAGACCCAGTACTTC.